What follows describes a single T cell receptor (beta chain). TCRdb's table, derived via immunoSEQ multiplex PCR, lists solely in-frame clones and lacks some. The table records roughly 270,000 clones, approximately 89% of them present only once. The data stem from a study of Ad26.COV2.S vaccination and SARS-CoV-2 variants. Regarding treatment: about 20 received Ad26.COV2.S at low or high dose, single or two shots; a few received placebo; per-sample allocation not given. It was on day 63 after the first vaccine or placebo injection that samples were taken. An adult aged 18-55 years in Boston served as the donor. Germline V gene lookup returns CDR1 SEHNR and CDR2 FQNEAQ (reference sequence). The CDR3 is 14 residues long. The V segment lost 1 base and the J segment 3 bases; nucleotides outside the gene matches: 2.

The chain employs TRBV7-9 and TRBJ1-1; 7 nucleotides agree with TRBD1. The sequence was obtained from a person between 18 and 65 years old who received the Ad26.COV2.S COVID-19 vaccine or a placebo. Here the sequenced sample was peripheral blood, taken in a trial of Ad26.COV2.S vaccine versus placebo. The CDR3 sequence: CASSLGQGDTEAFF. The CDR3 DNA is TGTGCCAGCAGCTTAGGTCAGGGGGACACTGAAGCTTTCTTT.